This T cell receptor (beta chain) was sequenced during a study of OX40 agonist ivuxolimab in advanced cancers. Overall study context: Checkpoint inhibitors had been given previously to approximately 40% of patients. Whole-study findings and limits: Still undetermined is the antigen specificity of the expanded peripheral T cells.

Concerning this clone itself: The target antigen is unknown.

This CDR3 spans 15 amino acids. The ends were cut back, 4 bases at V and 8 bases at J, with 17 bases in the middle. Per the germline V gene, CDR1 is LNHDA and CDR2 is SQIVND (reference sequence). The method was immunoSEQ multiplex PCR; TCRdb's version includes in-frame clones alone and lacks a portion of them. This sample yields about 87,000 clones, of which around nine tenths are seen a single time; about 1.6% belongs to the top ten. The chain recombines TRBV19 with TRBJ1-4; perhaps TRBD1 as D (5 bases). The receptor comes from an adult with an advanced solid tumor such as melanoma, head and neck, liver or kidney cancer. The sequenced sample was CD4+ or CD8+ T cells sorted from blood, obtained in a trial of the OX40 agonist ivuxolimab. For the CDR3, the DNA is TGTGCCAGTAGTACAACCGGGCCCCGGGACGAAAAACTGTTTTTT. It codes for CASSTTGPRDEKLFF.